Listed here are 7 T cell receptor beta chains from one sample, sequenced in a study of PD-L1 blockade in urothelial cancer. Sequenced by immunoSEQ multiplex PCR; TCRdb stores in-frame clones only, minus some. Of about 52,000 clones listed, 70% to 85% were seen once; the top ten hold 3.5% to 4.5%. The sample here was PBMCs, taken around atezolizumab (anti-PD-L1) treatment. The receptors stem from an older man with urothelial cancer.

The CDR3: CASSLGGSNQPQHF. In nucleotides, the CDR3 is TGTGCCAGCAGCCTGGGGGGGAGCAATCAGCCCCAGCATTTT. The rearrangement uses TRBV28 and TRBJ1-5; TRBD1 is a possible D gene (5 bases). Trimming left V 6 bases short and J 1 base short, with 10 bases between. Germline assignment: CDR1 MDHEN and CDR2 SYDVKM. The CDR3 contains 14 residues.

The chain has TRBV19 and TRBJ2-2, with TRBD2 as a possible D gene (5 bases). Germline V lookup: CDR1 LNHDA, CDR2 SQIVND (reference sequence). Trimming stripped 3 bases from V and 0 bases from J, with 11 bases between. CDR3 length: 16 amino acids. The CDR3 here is CASSIGGGSNTGELFF. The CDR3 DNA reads TGTGCCAGTAGTATTGGTGGCGGGTCGAACACCGGGGAGCTGTTTTTT.

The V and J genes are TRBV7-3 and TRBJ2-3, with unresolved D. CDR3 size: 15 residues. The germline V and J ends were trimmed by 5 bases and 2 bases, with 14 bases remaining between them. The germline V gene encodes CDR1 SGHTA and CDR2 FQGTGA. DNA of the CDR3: TGTGCCAGCAGCCCACAACCCTCGTCCACAGATACGCAGTATTTT. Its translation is CASSPQPSSTDTQYF.

CDR3 amino acids: CASSSLAGGGDTQYF. The CDR3 DNA follows: TGTGCCAGCAGTTCTTTGGCGGGAGGAGGGGATACGCAGTATTTT. This chain joins TRBV6-5 and TRBJ2-3; 8 positions agree with TRBD2. V trimming: 4 bases; J trimming: 6 bases; junction bases outside the gene matches: 9. CDR3 length equals 15 residues. Germline CDR1 MNHEY, CDR2 SVGAGI.

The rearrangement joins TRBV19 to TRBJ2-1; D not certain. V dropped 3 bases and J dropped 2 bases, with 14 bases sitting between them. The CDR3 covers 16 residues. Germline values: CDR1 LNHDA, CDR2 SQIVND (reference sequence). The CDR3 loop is CASSIEESPPYNEQFF. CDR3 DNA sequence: TGTGCCAGTAGTATCGAAGAGTCTCCGCCCTACAATGAGCAGTTCTTC.

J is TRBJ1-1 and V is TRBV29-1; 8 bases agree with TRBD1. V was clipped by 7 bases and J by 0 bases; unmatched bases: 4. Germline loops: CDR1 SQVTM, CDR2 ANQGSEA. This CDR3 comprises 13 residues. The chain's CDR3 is CSGRQGLNTEAFF. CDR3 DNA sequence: TGCAGCGGACGACAGGGGCTGAACACTGAAGCTTTCTTT. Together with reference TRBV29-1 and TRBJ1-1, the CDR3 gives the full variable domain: SAVISQKPSRDICQRGTSLTIQCQVDSQVTMMFWYRQQPGQSLTLIATANQGSEATYESGFVIDKFPISRPNLTFSTLTVSNMSPEDSSIYLCSGRQGLNTEAFFGQGTRLTVV.

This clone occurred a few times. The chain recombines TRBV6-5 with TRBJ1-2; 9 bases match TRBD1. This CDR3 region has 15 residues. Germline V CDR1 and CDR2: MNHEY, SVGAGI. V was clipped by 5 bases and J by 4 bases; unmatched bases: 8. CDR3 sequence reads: CASSPDRGTPYGYTF. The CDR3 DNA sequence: TGTGCCAGCAGTCCCGACAGGGGGACCCCCTATGGCTACACCTTC.